The 11 T cell receptor beta chains reported below all come from one sample, sequenced in a study of T-cell memory formation after mild COVID-19. TCRdb fed the 5' RACE reads into MiXCR, producing one record per CDR3 protein. The top ten clones hold roughly 12% of a sample with approximately 350,000 distinct CDR3 sequences, 28% of them seen once. The specimen was PBMCs or a T cell subset sorted from them (not recorded which). The receptor source for this set is an adult woman who had mild COVID-19 (a few samples of this study predate the infection). Cell type and time point are not known.

The chain links TRBV20-1 to TRBJ2-5; perhaps D is TRBD1 or TRBD2 (7 bases each). The CDR3 runs to 15 residues. Germline V gives CDR1 DFQATT, CDR2 SNEGSKA (reference sequence). V was pared by 6 bases and J by 5 bases, with 22 bases between. In DNA, the CDR3 is TGCAGTGCGCAAGGCAGGGGGGGTCGATATGAGACCCAGTACTTC. This codes for CSAQGRGGRYETQYF.

This clonotype was seen only a few times. The J gene is TRBJ2-1, the V gene TRBV2; tentative D call: TRBD1 (6 bases). The CDR3 has 13 amino acids. Looked up from germline, CDR1 is SNHLY and CDR2 is FYNNEI. V shed 5 bases and J shed 5 bases, with 10 bases lying between them. CDR3 DNA: TGTGCCAGCAGTACAGGGTTTGACAATGAGCAGTTCTTC. It yields the protein CASSTGFDNEQFF.

This clonotype has just a few counts. The rearrangement uses TRBV5-1 and TRBJ2-2; 8 nucleotides match TRBD2. Germline loops: CDR1 SGHRS, CDR2 YFSETQ. The CDR3 contains 15 residues. With V trimmed by 3 bases and J by 4 bases, 5 bases remained unmatched. The CDR3 protein is CASSSQRESTGELFF. The CDR3 coding sequence is TGCGCCAGCAGCTCCCAGCGGGAGAGCACCGGGGAGCTGTTTTTT.

In its sample, this clonotype was seen a few times. The J gene is TRBJ1-2, the V gene TRBV7-9; D uncertain. Germline CDR1 SEHNR, CDR2 FQNEAQ (reference sequence). The CDR3 loop spans 12 amino acids. Trimming shortened V by 6 bases and J by 4 bases, and 9 bases separated the two germline ends. The CDR3 is CASSWDLYGYTF. CDR3 in DNA: TGTGCCAGCAGTTGGGATCTCTATGGCTACACCTTC.

This chain uses TRBV4-1 with TRBJ2-3; TRBD2 might be the D (7 bases). V was shortened by 0 bases and J by 1 base, with 20 bases between the two germline ends. Germline V CDR1 and CDR2: MGHRA, YSYEKL. The CDR3 is made up of 19 amino acids. CDR3 DNA: TGCGCCAGCAGCCAAGATCGGGGGGCGGGATTGAGTGGCACAGATACGCAGTATTTT. Encoded protein: CASSQDRGAGLSGTDTQYF.

This clonotype has just a few counts. J is TRBJ2-7 and V is TRBV2; a weak D match, TRBD1 (6 bases). Germline V lookup: CDR1 SNHLY, CDR2 FYNNEI. The CDR3 runs to 15 residues. V lost 7 bases and J 5 bases, leaving 21 bases between the germline ends. The CDR3 nucleotides read TGTGCCAGCACCCAGAGGGGGTACAGGGCCGACGAGCAGTACTTC. Translated, it gives CASTQRGYRADEQYF.

This clonotype has a handful of counts. The chain recombines TRBV14 with TRBJ1-1; possible D gene TRBD1, 5 bases. CDR3 length equals 14 residues. In germline, CDR1 is SGHDN, CDR2 FVKESK. The germline V and J ends were trimmed by 5 bases and 4 bases, with 14 bases remaining between them. CDR3 sequence: CASSNLQESTEAFF. The CDR3 nucleotides read TGTGCCAGCAGCAACCTACAGGAGAGCACTGAAGCTTTCTTT.

V is TRBV7-9 and J is TRBJ2-4; unclear D gene. The CDR3 loop spans 15 amino acids. The ends were cut back, 5 bases at V and 1 base at J, with 12 bases in the middle. Germline V gene lookup returns CDR1 SEHNR and CDR2 FQNEAQ (reference sequence). CDR3 loop: CASSPGLVAKNIQYF. CDR3 bases: TGTGCCAGCAGCCCCGGGTTAGTGGCCAAAAACATTCAGTACTTC.

The chain joins TRBV11-2 to TRBJ2-5; D gene ambiguous. Trimming took off 1 base at V and 5 bases at J, with 11 bases between the two ends. The germline V gene encodes CDR1 SGHAT and CDR2 FQNNGV. CDR3 length: 14 residues. CDR3 bases: TGTGCCAGCAGCTTAGCTCCTCGGTCGGAGACCCAGTACTTC. Protein: CASSLAPRSETQYF.

This clonotype was counted a few times. This chain joins TRBV7-9 and TRBJ1-1, with 7 bases identical to TRBD1. V gave up 5 bases and J gave up 2 bases; unmatched junction bases: 8. CDR3 length equals 15 residues. Germline V gene sequence: CDR1 SEHNR, CDR2 FQNEAQ (reference sequence). CDR3 in DNA: TGTGCCAGCAGCCCCGGGACAGTGTTCAACACTGAAGCTTTCTTT. The encoded protein is CASSPGTVFNTEAFF.

The V gene is TRBV2, the J gene TRBJ2-1; tentatively, D is TRBD1 or TRBD2 (6 bases each). V was cut by 6 bases and J by 8 bases, with 23 bases left in between. The CDR3 contains 16 residues. CDR1 and CDR2 (germline): SNHLY, FYNNEI. CDR3 nucleotide sequence: TGTGCCAGCAGGAAAGGGGGGAGAACCCTTCGCGATGAGCAGTTCTTC. It is translated as CASRKGGRTLRDEQFF. The full variable domain, its missing parts supplied by reference TRBV2 and TRBJ2-1, is EPEVTQTPSHQVTQMGQEVILRCVPISNHLYFYWYRQILGQKVEFLVSFYNNEISEKSEIFDDQFSVERPDGSNFTLKIRSTKLEDSAMYFCASRKGGRTLRDEQFFGPGTRLTVL.